The present entry profiles one T cell receptor beta chain with its context. This record belongs to a study of blood T cells in healthy people across ages. V lost 5 bases and J 8 bases, leaving 11 bases between the germline ends. This CDR3 comprises 12 residues. Together with a sample-barcoded 5' primer, a J-beta primer mix was included in a second PCR lasting about 7 to 12 cycles. TCRdb analysed the 5' RACE reads with MiXCR anew, one entry per CDR3 protein. The data contain about 680,000 distinct CDR3 sequences, around half of them singletons. Sequencing used blood. The receptor comes from a woman aged 60-70 years in good health. This chain links TRBV12-3 or TRBV12-4 with TRBJ2-3, with D perhaps given as TRBD1 or TRBD2 (5 bases each). The CDR3 reads CASSAPGTTQYF. The CDR3 DNA follows: TGTGCCAGCAGTGCCCCAGGGACTACGCAGTATTTT.